The 14 T cell receptor beta chains below all came from one sample that was sequenced in a study of T-cell memory formation after mild COVID-19. TCRdb ran MiXCR on the 5' RACE reads and lists one entry per CDR3 protein. The sample has roughly 15,000 distinct CDR3 sequences; about a quarter are singletons. Sequences were obtained from PBMCs or a T cell subset sorted from them (not recorded which). The receptors derive from a man younger than 35 who had mild COVID-19 (a few samples of this study predate the infection). Cell type and time point are not known.

This clonotype was recorded at least ten times. Here the CDR3 reads CASSPWGGTEAFF. Here the CDR3 DNA reads TGCGCCAGCAGCCCTTGGGGAGGCACTGAAGCTTTCTTT. This rearrangement joins TRBV5-1 to TRBJ1-1; D gene uncertain. The CDR3 covers 13 residues. V lost 4 bases to trimming and J lost 4 bases, with 11 bases between them. Germline V gene data show CDR1 as SGHRS and CDR2 as YFSETQ.

A single count supports this clonotype. This sequence joins TRBV5-1 and TRBJ2-5, with a weak D call TRBD1 (5 bases). CDR3 length: 15 amino acids. In germline, CDR1 is SGHRS, CDR2 YFSETQ. V gave up 1 base and J gave up 2 bases, with 12 bases separating them. CDR3 in amino acids: CASSLTGRDQETQYF. Written as DNA, the CDR3 is TGCGCCAGCAGCTTGACGGGCAGGGATCAAGAGACCCAGTACTTC.

This clonotype was counted many times. This chain uses TRBV10-2 with TRBJ1-1; TRBD1 might be the D (5 bases). The CDR3 loop spans 15 amino acids. The V end lost 0 bases, the J end lost 2 bases, and 10 bases lay between the germline ends. Germline CDR1 reads WSHSY; CDR2 reads SAAADI. CDR3 sequence (DNA): TGCGCCAGCAGTGAGTCTGGGGCCTCAAACACTGAAGCTTTCTTT. Translating it yields CASSESGASNTEAFF.

This clonotype was counted many times. The chain couples TRBV18 to TRBJ2-1; maybe TRBD1 (5 bases). Trimming shortened V by 8 bases and J by 8 bases, and 16 bases separated the two germline ends. The CDR3 length is 13 residues. Looked up from germline, CDR1 is KGHSH and CDR2 is LQKENI. CDR3 coding DNA: TGTGCCAGCGGCGGACAAGAGACCGATGAGCAGTTCTTC. Translated, it gives CASGGQETDEQFF. Combining the CDR3 with reference TRBV18 and TRBJ2-1 gives the whole variable domain NAGVMQNPRHLVRRRGQEARLRCSPMKGHSHVYWYRQLPEEGLKFMVYLQKENIIDESGMPKERFSAEFPKEGPSILRIQQVVRGDSAAYFCASGGQETDEQFFGPGTRLTVL.

This clonotype appeared many times. The chain employs TRBV19 and TRBJ2-1; perhaps TRBD1 as D (6 bases). Trimming shortened V by 5 bases and J by 12 bases, and 17 bases separated the two germline ends. Germline CDR1 and CDR2: LNHDA and SQIVND (reference sequence). The CDR3 consists of 13 residues. CDR3: CASSVGTLLTQFF. CDR3 coding DNA: TGTGCCAGTAGTGTCGGGACACTACTTACGCAGTTCTTC.

This clonotype has a single count. The DNA for the CDR3 is TGTGCCAGCAGTGGGACCGGGATCCAAGAGACCCAGTACTTC. Protein sequence: CASSGTGIQETQYF. The J gene is TRBJ2-5, the V gene TRBV12-3 or TRBV12-4; D possibly uses TRBD1 or TRBD2 (5 bases each). The ends were cut back, 5 bases at V and 1 base at J, with 11 bases in the middle. The CDR3 is 14 residues long.

This clonotype was observed a few times. The chain joins TRBV5-1 to TRBJ2-2, with D maybe TRBD1 (6 bases). Trimming removed 4 bases from V and 4 bases from J, with 14 bases in between. CDR3 size: 15 residues. Germline CDR1 and CDR2: SGHRS and YFSETQ. CDR3 in DNA: TGCGCCAGCAGCCCCAACAGGGCCGGCACCGGGGAGCTGTTTTTT. Encoded protein: CASSPNRAGTGELFF.

This clonotype was seen many times. The V call is TRBV4-2, the J call TRBJ2-1; D remains ambiguous. The CDR3 contains 19 residues. Germline values: CDR1 LGHNA, CDR2 YNFKEQ. V lost 0 bases and J 0 bases, leaving 18 bases between the germline ends. The CDR3 sequence is CASSQDLVLQPSSYNEQFF. CDR3 sequence (DNA): TGTGCCAGCAGCCAAGATTTGGTGCTACAGCCTAGCTCCTACAATGAGCAGTTCTTC.

In its sample, this clonotype was seen a few times. V usage is TRBV7-2 and J usage is TRBJ2-7; 10 nucleotides match TRBD2. With V trimmed by 3 bases and J by 0 bases, 17 bases remained unmatched. The CDR3 is made up of 20 amino acids. Germline CDR1 SGHTA, CDR2 FQGNSA. This chain's CDR3 is CASSFRPGVAGGLSSYEQYF. As DNA, the CDR3 is TGTGCCAGCAGCTTCCGCCCGGGGGTAGCGGGGGGCCTGAGCTCCTACGAGCAGTACTTC.

The V and J genes are TRBV7-9 and TRBJ1-4; the D gene is possibly TRBD1 (5 bases). CDR1 and CDR2 from the germline V gene are SEHNR and FQNEAQ (reference sequence). CDR3 length: 16 amino acids. V lost 4 bases and J 8 bases, leaving 20 bases between the germline ends. CDR3 nucleotides: TGTGCCAGCAGCTCGGCCGCGGGGGGGATGGAGGAAAAACTGTTTTTT. Translation gives CASSSAAGGMEEKLFF.

This chain links TRBV20-1 with TRBJ2-5; D ambiguous. The CDR3 runs 12 residues. The germline V gene encodes CDR1 DFQATT and CDR2 SNEGSKA (reference sequence). Trimming took off 8 bases at V and 4 bases at J, with 14 bases between the two ends. CDR3 loop: CSPYPSPETQYF. The CDR3 DNA sequence: TGCAGTCCTTACCCCTCCCCAGAGACCCAGTACTTC.

This clonotype appeared many times. This chain connects TRBV7-4 to TRBJ1-1; perhaps TRBD1 as D (6 bases). The germline V and J ends were trimmed by 3 bases and 1 base, with 18 bases remaining between them. The CDR3 extends over 17 amino acids. From germline, CDR1 is SGHVT and CDR2 SQSDAQ. The CDR3 sequence: CASSLRRGTSKNTEAFF. The CDR3, as DNA: TGTGCCAGCAGCTTGAGGAGGGGGACATCCAAGAACACTGAAGCTTTCTTT. The variable domain in full, with the rest retrieved from reference TRBV7-4 and TRBJ1-1, is GAGVSQSPRYKVAKRGRDVALRCDSISGHVTLYWYRQTLGQGSEVLTYSQSDAQRDKSGRPSGRFSAERPERSVSTLKIQRTEQGDSAVYLCASSLRRGTSKNTEAFFGQGTRLTVV.

This clonotype was observed many times. The chain has TRBV14 and TRBJ2-1; no clear D gene. CDR1 and CDR2 (germline): SGHDN, FVKESK. The CDR3 runs to 11 residues. The germline V and J ends were trimmed by 1 base and 7 bases, with 2 bases remaining between them. CDR3 DNA sequence: TGTGCCAGCAGCCAAGGGAATGAGCAGTTCTTC. This translates into CASSQGNEQFF. The complete variable domain, with remaining parts taken from reference TRBV14 and TRBJ2-1, reads EAGVTQFPSHSVIEKGQTVTLRCDPISGHDNLYWYRRVMGKEIKFLLHFVKESKQDESGMPNNRFLAERTGGTYSTLKVQPAELEDSGVYFCASSQGNEQFFGPGTRLTVL.

This clonotype was observed a few times. V gene TRBV6-2 or TRBV6-3 combines with J gene TRBJ2-6; D is unresolved. There are 15 residues in the CDR3. The V gene's germline CDR1 is MNHEY and CDR2 SVGEGT. V dropped 2 bases and J dropped 1 base, with 6 bases sitting between them. CDR3: CASSYQVSGANVLTF. The CDR3 DNA sequence: TGTGCCAGCAGTTACCAGGTTTCTGGGGCCAACGTCCTGACTTTC.